The text below deals with one T cell receptor beta chain. The protocol was immunoSEQ multiplex PCR, while the TCRdb copy is restricted to in-frame clones and leaves out a portion. The sample lists approximately 2.3 million clones, over 90% occurring once. This record belongs to a study of shared clonotypes between healthy human individuals. Germline V gene data show CDR1 as KGHSH and CDR2 as LQKENI. The CDR3 extends over 14 amino acids. Trimming cost V 3 bases and J 4 bases; bases outside gene matches: 5. The sample comprised naive CD4+ T cells from PBMCs. As for subset: CD45RA+ positively selected. The clonotype comes from a man aged 18-30 years in good health. Some clones in this sample may be carry-over from other donors' samples. This rearrangement joins TRBV18 to TRBJ2-7, with 8 positions matching TRBD2. DNA for the CDR3: TGTGCCAGCTCACCTACTAGCGGAAATTACGAGCAGTACTTC. This gives the protein CASSPTSGNYEQYF.